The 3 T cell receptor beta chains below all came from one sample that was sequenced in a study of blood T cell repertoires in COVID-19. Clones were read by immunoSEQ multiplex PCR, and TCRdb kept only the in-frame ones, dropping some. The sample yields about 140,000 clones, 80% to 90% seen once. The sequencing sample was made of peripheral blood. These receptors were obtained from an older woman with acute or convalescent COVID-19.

CDR3 protein: CASTQFSDGGYPYGYTF. CDR3 nucleotide sequence: TGTGCCAGCACGCAGTTTTCCGACGGAGGGTACCCCTATGGCTACACCTTC. This chain joins TRBV3-1 (or the pseudogene TRBV3-2) and TRBJ1-2; D call uncertain. V lost 7 bases and J 4 bases, leaving 25 bases between the germline ends. Germline CDR1 and CDR2: LGHDT and YNNKEL (reference sequence). The CDR3 spans 17 residues.

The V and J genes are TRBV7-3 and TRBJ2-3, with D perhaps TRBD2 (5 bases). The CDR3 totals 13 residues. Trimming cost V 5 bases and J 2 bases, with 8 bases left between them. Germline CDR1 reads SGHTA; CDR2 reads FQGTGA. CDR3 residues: CASSKTNTDTQYF. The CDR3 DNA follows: TGTGCCAGCAGCAAGACTAACACAGATACGCAGTATTTT.

The CDR3 DNA reads TGTGCCAGCAGTTTACCGCCCCAAGGGGTCGGGGCCAACGTCCTGACTTTC. Translating gives CASSLPPQGVGANVLTF. This chain links TRBV28 with TRBJ2-6; maybe TRBD1 (5 bases). From germline, CDR1 is MDHEN and CDR2 SYDVKM. The CDR3 is 17 amino acids. Trimming took off 2 bases at V and 4 bases at J, with 15 bases between the two ends.